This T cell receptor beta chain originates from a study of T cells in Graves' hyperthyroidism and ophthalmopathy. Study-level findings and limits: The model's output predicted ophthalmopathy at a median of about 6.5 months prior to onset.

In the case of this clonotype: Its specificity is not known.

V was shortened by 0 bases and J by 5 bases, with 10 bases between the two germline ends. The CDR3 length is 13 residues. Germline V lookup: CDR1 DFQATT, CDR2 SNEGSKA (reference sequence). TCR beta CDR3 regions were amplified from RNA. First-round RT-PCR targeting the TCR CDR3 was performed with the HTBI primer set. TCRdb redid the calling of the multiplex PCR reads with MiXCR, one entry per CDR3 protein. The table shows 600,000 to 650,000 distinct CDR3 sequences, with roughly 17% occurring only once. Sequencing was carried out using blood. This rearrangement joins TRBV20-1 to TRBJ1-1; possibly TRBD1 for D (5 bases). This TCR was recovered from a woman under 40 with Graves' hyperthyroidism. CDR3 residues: CSAREGGGTEAFF. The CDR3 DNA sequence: TGCAGTGCTAGAGAGGGGGGAGGGACTGAAGCTTTCTTT.